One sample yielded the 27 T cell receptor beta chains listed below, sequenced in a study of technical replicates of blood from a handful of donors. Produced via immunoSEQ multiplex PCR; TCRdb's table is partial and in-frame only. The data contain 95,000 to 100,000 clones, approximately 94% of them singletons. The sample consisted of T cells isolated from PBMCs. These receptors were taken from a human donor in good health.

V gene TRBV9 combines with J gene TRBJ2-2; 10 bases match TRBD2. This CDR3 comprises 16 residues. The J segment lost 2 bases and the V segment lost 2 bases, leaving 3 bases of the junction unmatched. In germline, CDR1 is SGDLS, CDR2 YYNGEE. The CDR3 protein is CASSVTSGANTGELFF. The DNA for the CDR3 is TGTGCCAGCAGCGTCACTAGCGGGGCCAACACCGGGGAGCTGTTTTTT.

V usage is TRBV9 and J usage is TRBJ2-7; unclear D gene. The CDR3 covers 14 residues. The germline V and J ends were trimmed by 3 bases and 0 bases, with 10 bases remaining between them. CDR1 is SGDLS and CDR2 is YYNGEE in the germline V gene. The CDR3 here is CASSASDNSYEQYF. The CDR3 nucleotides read TGTGCCAGCAGCGCGTCTGACAACTCCTACGAGCAGTACTTC.

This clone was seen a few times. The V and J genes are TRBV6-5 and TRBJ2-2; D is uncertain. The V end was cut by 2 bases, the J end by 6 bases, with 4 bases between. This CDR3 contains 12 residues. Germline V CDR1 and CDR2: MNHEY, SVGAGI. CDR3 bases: TGTGCCAGCAGTTACCTCCCCGGGGAGCTGTTTTTT. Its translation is CASSYLPGELFF.

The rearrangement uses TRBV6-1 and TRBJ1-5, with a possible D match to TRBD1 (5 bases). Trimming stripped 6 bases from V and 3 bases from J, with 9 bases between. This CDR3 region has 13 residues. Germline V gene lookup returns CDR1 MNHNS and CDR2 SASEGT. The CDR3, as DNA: TGTGCCAGCAGAGACAGTTTCAATCAGCCCCAGCATTTT. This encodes CASRDSFNQPQHF.

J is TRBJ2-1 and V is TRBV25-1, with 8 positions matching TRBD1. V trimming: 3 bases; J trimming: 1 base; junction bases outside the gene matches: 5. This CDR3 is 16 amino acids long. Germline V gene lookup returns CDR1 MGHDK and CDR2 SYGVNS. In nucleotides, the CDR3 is TGTGCCAGCAGTGATCGGCAGGGGGCATCCTACAATGAGCAGTTCTTC. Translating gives CASSDRQGASYNEQFF.

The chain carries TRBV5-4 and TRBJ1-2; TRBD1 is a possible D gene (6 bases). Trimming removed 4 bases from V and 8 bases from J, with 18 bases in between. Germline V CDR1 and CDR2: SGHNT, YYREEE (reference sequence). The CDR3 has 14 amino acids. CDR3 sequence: CASSLRTGHSGYTF. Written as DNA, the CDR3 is TGTGCCAGCAGCCTTAGGACGGGACATTCGGGCTACACCTTC.

The CDR3 protein is CASSEPRGPYEQYF. The CDR3 nucleotides are TGTGCCAGCAGTGAACCAAGGGGGCCCTACGAGCAGTACTTC. This chain uses TRBV6-1 with TRBJ2-7, with 7 bases aligning to TRBD1. CDR3 length equals 14 residues. Germline lookup yields CDR1 MNHNS and CDR2 SASEGT. The trim removed 2 bases at V and 2 bases at J, leaving 3 bases unmatched.

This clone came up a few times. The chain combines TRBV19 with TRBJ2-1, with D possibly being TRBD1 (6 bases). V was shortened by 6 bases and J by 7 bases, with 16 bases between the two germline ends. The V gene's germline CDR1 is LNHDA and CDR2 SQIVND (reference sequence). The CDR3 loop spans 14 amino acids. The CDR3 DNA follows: TGTGCCAGTAGGACCCAGGGGTCATTGAATGAGCAGTTCTTC. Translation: CASRTQGSLNEQFF.

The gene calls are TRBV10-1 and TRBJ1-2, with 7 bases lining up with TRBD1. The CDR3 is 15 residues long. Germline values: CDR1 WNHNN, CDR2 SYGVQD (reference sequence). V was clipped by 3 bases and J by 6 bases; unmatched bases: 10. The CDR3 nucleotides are TGCGCCAGCAGTGAAGACAGGGTGGGATTGGATGGCTACACCTTC. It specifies CASSEDRVGLDGYTF.

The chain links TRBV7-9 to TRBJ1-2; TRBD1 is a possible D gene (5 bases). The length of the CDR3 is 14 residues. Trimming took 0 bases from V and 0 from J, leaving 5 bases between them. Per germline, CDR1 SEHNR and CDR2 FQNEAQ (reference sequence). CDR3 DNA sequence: TGTGCCAGCAGCTTAGCAGGGGCTAACTATGGCTACACCTTC. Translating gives CASSLAGANYGYTF.

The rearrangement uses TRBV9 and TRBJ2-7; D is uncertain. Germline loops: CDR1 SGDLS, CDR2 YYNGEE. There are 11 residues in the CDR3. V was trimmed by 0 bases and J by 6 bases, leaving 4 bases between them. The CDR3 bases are TGTGCCAGCAGCGTAGGGCCCGAGCAGTACTTC. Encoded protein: CASSVGPEQYF.

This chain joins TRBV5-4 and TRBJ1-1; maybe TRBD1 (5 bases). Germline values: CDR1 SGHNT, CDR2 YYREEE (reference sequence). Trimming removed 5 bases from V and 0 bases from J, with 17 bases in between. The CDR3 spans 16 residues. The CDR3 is CASRRLGGFMNTEAFF. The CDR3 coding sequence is TGTGCCAGCAGAAGACTTGGGGGGTTTATGAACACTGAAGCTTTCTTT.

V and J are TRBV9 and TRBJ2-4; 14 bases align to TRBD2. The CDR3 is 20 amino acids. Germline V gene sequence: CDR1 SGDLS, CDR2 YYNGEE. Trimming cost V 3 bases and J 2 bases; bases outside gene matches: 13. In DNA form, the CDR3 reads TGTGCCAGCAGCGCGCGACTAGCGGGAGGGCCGGAATCAACCAAAAACATTCAGTACTTC. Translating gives CASSARLAGGPESTKNIQYF.

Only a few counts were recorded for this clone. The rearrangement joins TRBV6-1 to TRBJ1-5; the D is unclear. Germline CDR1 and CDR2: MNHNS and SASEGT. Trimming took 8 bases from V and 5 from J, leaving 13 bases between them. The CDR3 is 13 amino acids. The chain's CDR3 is CASSGREHQPQHF. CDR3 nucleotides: TGTGCCAGCTCTGGACGGGAGCATCAGCCCCAGCATTTT.

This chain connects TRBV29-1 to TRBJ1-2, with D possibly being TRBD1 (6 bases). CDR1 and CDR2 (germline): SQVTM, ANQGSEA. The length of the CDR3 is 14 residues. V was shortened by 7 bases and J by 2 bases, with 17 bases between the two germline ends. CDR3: CSDLPGDNNYGYTF. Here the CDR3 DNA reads TGCAGCGATTTGCCCGGGGACAACAACTATGGCTACACCTTC.

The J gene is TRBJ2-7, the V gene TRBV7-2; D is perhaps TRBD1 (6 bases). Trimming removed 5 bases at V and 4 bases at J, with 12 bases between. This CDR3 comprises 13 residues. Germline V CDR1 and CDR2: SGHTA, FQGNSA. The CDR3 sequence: CASSPGHTYEQYF. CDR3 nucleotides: TGTGCCAGCAGCCCGGGACATACGTACGAGCAGTACTTC.

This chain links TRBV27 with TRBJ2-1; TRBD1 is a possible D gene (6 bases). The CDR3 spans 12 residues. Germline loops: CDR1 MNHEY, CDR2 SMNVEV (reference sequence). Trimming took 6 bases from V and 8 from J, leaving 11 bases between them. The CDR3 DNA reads TGTGCCAGCAGGATACAGGGCTATGAGCAGTTCTTC. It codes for CASRIQGYEQFF.

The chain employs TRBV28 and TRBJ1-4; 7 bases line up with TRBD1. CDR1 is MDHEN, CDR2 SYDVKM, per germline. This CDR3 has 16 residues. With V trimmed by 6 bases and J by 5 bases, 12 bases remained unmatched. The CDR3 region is CASSWAVGTVNEKLFF. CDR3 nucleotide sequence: TGTGCCAGCAGCTGGGCGGTGGGGACAGTGAATGAAAAACTGTTTTTT.

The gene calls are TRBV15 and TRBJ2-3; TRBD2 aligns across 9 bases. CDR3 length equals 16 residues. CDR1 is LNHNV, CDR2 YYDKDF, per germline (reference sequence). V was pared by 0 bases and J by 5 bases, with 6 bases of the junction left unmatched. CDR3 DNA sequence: TGTGCCACCAGCAGAGATCTTGCGGGAGGGGGAGATACGCAGTATTTT. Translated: CATSRDLAGGGDTQYF.

The CDR3 nucleotides read TGTGCCAGCAGAAACGAGGGGACAGGGGATAATCAGCCCCAGCATTTT. Residues: CASRNEGTGDNQPQHF. The chain carries TRBV7-6 and TRBJ1-5; 10 positions agree with TRBD1. The germline V gene encodes CDR1 SGHVS and CDR2 FNYEAQ. The CDR3 has 16 amino acids. V dropped 6 bases and J dropped 4; count of bases not matched to a gene: 9. Based on the CDR3 plus reference TRBV7-6 and TRBJ1-5, the full variable domain is GAGVSQSPRYKVTKRGQDVALRCDPISGHVSLYWYRQALGQGPEFLTYFNYEAQQDKSGLPNDRFSAERPEGSISTLTIQRTEQRDSAMYRCASRNEGTGDNQPQHFGDGTRLSIL.

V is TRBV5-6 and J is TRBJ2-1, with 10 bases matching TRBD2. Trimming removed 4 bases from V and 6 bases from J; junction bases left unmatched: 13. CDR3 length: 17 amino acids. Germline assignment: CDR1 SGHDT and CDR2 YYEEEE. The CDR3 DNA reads TGTGCCAGCAGCCGGAGGACTAGCGGTGTGGAAGGCAATGAGCAGTTCTTC. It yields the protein CASSRRTSGVEGNEQFF.

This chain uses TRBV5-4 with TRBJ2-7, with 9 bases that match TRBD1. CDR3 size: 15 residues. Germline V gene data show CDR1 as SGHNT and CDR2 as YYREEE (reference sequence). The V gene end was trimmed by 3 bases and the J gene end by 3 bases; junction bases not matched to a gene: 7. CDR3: CASSWGTGGGYEQYF. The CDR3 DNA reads TGTGCCAGCAGCTGGGGTACAGGGGGCGGCTACGAGCAGTACTTC.

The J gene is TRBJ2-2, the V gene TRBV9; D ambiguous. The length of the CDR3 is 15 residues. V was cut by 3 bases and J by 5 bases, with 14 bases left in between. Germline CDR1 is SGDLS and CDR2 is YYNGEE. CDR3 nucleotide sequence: TGTGCCAGCAGCGCGCAGGTGGCTCAAACCGGGGAGCTGTTTTTT. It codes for CASSAQVAQTGELFF.

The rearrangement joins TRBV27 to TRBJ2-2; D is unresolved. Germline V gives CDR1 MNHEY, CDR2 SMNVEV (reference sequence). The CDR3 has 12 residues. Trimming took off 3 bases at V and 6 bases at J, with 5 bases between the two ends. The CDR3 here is CASSFPSGELFF. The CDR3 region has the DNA TGTGCCAGCAGTTTCCCGTCCGGGGAGCTGTTTTTT.

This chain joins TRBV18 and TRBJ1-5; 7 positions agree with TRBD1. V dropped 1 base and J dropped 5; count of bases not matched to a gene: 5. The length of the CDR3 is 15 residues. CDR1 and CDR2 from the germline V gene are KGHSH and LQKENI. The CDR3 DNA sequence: TGTGCCAGCTCACCACTGACAGGGTTTGATCAGCCCCAGCATTTT. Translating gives CASSPLTGFDQPQHF. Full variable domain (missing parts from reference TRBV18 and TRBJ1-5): NAGVMQNPRHLVRRRGQEARLRCSPMKGHSHVYWYRQLPEEGLKFMVYLQKENIIDESGMPKERFSAEFPKEGPSILRIQQVVRGDSAAYFCASSPLTGFDQPQHFGDGTRLSIL.

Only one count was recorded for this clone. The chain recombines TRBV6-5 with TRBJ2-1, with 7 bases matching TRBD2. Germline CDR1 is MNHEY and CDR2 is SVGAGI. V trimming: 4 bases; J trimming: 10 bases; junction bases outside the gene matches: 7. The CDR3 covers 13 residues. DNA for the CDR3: TGTGCCAGCAGTTCCCCGGGGGGTTGGGAGCAGTTCTTC. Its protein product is CASSSPGGWEQFF.

CDR3: CASSPGLVTDTQYF. CDR3 bases: TGTGCCAGCAGCCCAGGACTAGTCACAGATACGCAGTATTTT. This chain joins TRBV11-3 and TRBJ2-3; 7 bases are a match to TRBD2. Trimming at V came to 5 bases and at J to 2 bases, leaving 4 bases not matched to a gene. The CDR3 has 14 residues. CDR1 SGHNT and CDR2 YENEEA come from the germline V gene.